The clone carrying this T cell receptor beta chain was seen at least ten times. The antigen is unknown. This entry is derived from a study of T-cell reconstitution after alpha-beta-depleted transplantation in children. V lost 7 bases and J lost 1; bases outside the gene matches: 6. CDR3 length: 14 amino acids. Looked up from germline, CDR1 is DFQATT and CDR2 is SNEGSKA (reference sequence). Findings of the study overall: In patients about two months after transplant, alpha-beta T cells reportedly arose from several hundred expanded graft clones.

Library preparation (for TCRbeta) was performed with unique molecular identifiers. TCRdb processed the PCR reads anew with MiXCR; each CDR3 protein has one entry. Of approximately 250,000 distinct CDR3 sequences in the sample, 20% to 30% were seen once. This receptor was obtained from a girl aged 2 to 9 with Fanconi anemia, due to receive a stem cell transplant. The rearrangement uses TRBV20-1 and TRBJ2-1, with 8 bases fitting TRBD2. The specimen comprised PBMCs, sampled before TCRalphabeta/CD19-depleted stem cell transplant. CDR3 in DNA: TGCAGTGTATCTGGCGGGAGGTCCTACAATGAGCAGTTCTTC. Translation: CSVSGGRSYNEQFF.